A selection of T cell receptor beta chains follows, all from one sample in a study of OX40 agonist ivuxolimab in advanced cancers. Generated by immunoSEQ multiplex PCR, the TCRdb table keeps only in-frame clones and is missing some. Among some 62,000 clones listed, 80% to 95% were seen once. Sequenced here: CD4+ or CD8+ T cells sorted from blood, sampled in a trial of the OX40 agonist ivuxolimab. The receptors originated from an adult with an advanced solid tumor such as melanoma, head and neck, liver or kidney cancer. Both conserved end residues are part of each CDR3. The D gene is left open where the match is weak. Clone size is given for some rows only: seen once, a few or many times, or a class if the clone is expanded.

j_gene | d_gene | len | v_gene | abundance | CDR3aa | CDR3nt
TRBJ2-1 | TRBD1 | 17 | TRBV19 | . | CASSMVPGTGKNNEQFF | TGTGCCAGTAGTATGGTTCCCGGGACAGGTAAAAACAATGAGCAGTTCTTC
TRBJ2-1 | . | 14 | TRBV10-1 | . | CASSEAGSYNEQFF | TGCGCCAGCAGTGAGGCGGGTTCCTACAATGAGCAGTTCTTC
TRBJ2-1 | TRBD2 | 17 | TRBV27 | . | CASSLSGGRAVVNEQFF | TGTGCCAGCAGTTTATCGGGCGGGAGGGCCGTTGTAAATGAGCAGTTCTTC
TRBJ2-7 | . | 13 | TRBV6-1 | once | CASALYQGHEQYF | TGTGCCAGCGCTTTGTATCAGGGTCACGAGCAGTACTTC
TRBJ2-5 | . | 14 | TRBV7-6 | once | CASSFWAGEETQYF | TGTGCCAGCAGCTTCTGGGCAGGCGAAGAGACCCAGTACTTC
TRBJ2-3 | . | 15 | TRBV6-5 | . | CASSYARPNTDTQYF | TGTGCCAGCAGTTACGCCCGACCCAACACAGATACGCAGTATTTT
TRBJ2-1 | TRBD2 | 15 | TRBV2 | . | CASATAGGSYNEQFF | TGTGCCAGTGCTACAGCGGGAGGCTCCTACAATGAGCAGTTCTTC
TRBJ1-2 | . | 13 | TRBV9 | . | CASSSGGWNGYTF | TGTGCCAGCAGCTCAGGAGGCTGGAATGGCTACACCTTC
TRBJ2-5 | . | 12 | TRBV27 | . | CASSGSDGTQYF | TGTGCCAGCAGTGGCAGCGACGGGACCCAGTACTTC
TRBJ2-1 | TRBD2 | 15 | TRBV7-9 | . | CASSFLADQSNEQFF | TGTGCCAGCAGCTTCCTAGCGGACCAGAGCAATGAGCAGTTCTTC
TRBJ2-7 | . | 11 | TRBV6-1 | . | CASGTRVEQYF | TGTGCCAGCGGAACTAGGGTTGAGCAGTACTTC
TRBJ2-1 | . | 15 | TRBV5-4 | . | CASSLAQGARHEQFF | TGTGCCAGCAGCTTGGCCCAGGGCGCGCGTCATGAGCAGTTCTTC
TRBJ1-1 | . | 12 | TRBV11-2 | . | CASSFSRDEAFF | TGTGCCAGCAGCTTTAGCAGGGATGAAGCTTTCTTT
TRBJ1-4 | . | 15 | TRBV6-1 | . | CASSEAEGPNEKLFF | TGTGCCAGCAGTGAAGCGGAGGGACCTAATGAAAAACTGTTTTTT
TRBJ2-1 | TRBD1 | 15 | TRBV7-8 | . | CASSRTGGGIHEQFF | TGTGCCAGCAGCCGGACAGGGGGTGGTATCCATGAGCAGTTCTTC
TRBJ1-2 | TRBD1 | 13 | TRBV7-9 | . | CASSSQGADGYTF | TGTGCCAGCAGCTCACAGGGGGCGGATGGCTACACCTTC
TRBJ2-7 | . | 13 | TRBV27 | . | CASSLSKAYEQYF | TGTGCCAGCAGTTTATCCAAAGCCTACGAGCAGTACTTC
TRBJ2-5 | TRBD1 | 15 | TRBV7-9 | . | CASSNRTGGWETQYF | TGTGCCAGCAGCAACCGGACAGGGGGCTGGGAGACCCAGTACTTC
TRBJ2-5 | TRBD2 | 14 | TRBV7-9 | . | CATNRGSLPETQYF | TGTGCCACTAATCGCGGGAGTCTTCCAGAGACCCAGTACTTC
TRBJ1-4 | . | 13 | TRBV28 | . | CASSLTANEKLFF | TGTGCCAGCAGTCTAACAGCTAATGAAAAACTGTTTTTT
TRBJ1-4 | . | 14 | TRBV6-5 | . | CASSYRLPNEKLFF | TGTGCCAGCAGTTACAGACTACCTAATGAAAAACTGTTTTTT
TRBJ1-6 | TRBD1 | 15 | TRBV5-4 | . | CASSLRDSYNSPLHF | TGTGCCAGCAGCTTGCGGGACAGCTATAATTCACCCCTCCACTTT
TRBJ2-3 | . | 14 | TRBV5-6 | . | CASSLFRGFDTQYF | TGTGCCAGCAGCTTGTTCAGAGGGTTTGATACGCAGTATTTT
TRBJ2-3 | TRBD2 | 16 | TRBV7-9 | . | CASRRAGTSVTDTQYF | TGTGCCAGCAGACGAGCCGGGACTAGCGTCACAGATACGCAGTATTTT
TRBJ2-1 | TRBD1 | 16 | TRBV4-3 | . | CASSQDFPAGGNEQFF | TGCGCCAGCAGCCAAGATTTTCCGGCAGGGGGCAATGAGCAGTTCTTC
TRBJ2-7 | TRBD2 | 17 | TRBV7-8 | . | CASSLSGPSGRFHEQYF | TGTGCCAGCAGCTTAAGTGGGCCTAGCGGGAGGTTCCACGAGCAGTACTTC
TRBJ1-5 | TRBD1 | 13 | TRBV6-1 | . | CASRLQGFQPQHF | TGTGCCAGCAGGCTACAGGGGTTTCAGCCCCAGCATTTT
TRBJ1-1 | . | 14 | TRBV5-8 | . | CASSLDRLNTEAFF | TGTGCCAGCAGCTTGGACAGACTGAACACTGAAGCTTTCTTT
TRBJ1-3 | . | 13 | TRBV7-2 | . | CASSLPPVDTIYF | TGTGCCAGCAGCTTACCGCCCGTGGACACCATATATTTT
TRBJ2-3 | TRBD2 | 16 | TRBV7-7 | once | CASSVGTSGSTDTQYF | TGTGCCAGCAGCGTCGGGACTAGCGGTAGCACAGATACGCAGTATTTT